Described below is a single T cell receptor beta chain sequence and its context. The entry originates in a study of blood T cell repertoires in COVID-19. Study background: There were acute and convalescent COVID-19 samples, and they came from the United States, Italy and Spain. The analysed material was cDNA or gDNA that came from T cells, B-cell-depleted T cells, or PBMCs.

Original data processing: Estimation of nucleated cell counts was performed using reference gene primer amplification. Produced via immunoSEQ multiplex PCR; TCRdb's table is partial and in-frame only. Clonal size and the V and J genes are those of that table, whereas D and trimming came from the DNA. Altogether roughly 150,000 clones are present, 80% being singletons, with the ten largest covering around 0.62%. Trimming took 3 bases from V and 0 from J, leaving 18 bases between them. Germline values: CDR1 SGHRS, CDR2 YFSETQ. The length of the CDR3 is 18 residues. The chain carries TRBV5-1 and TRBJ2-2, with a possible D match to TRBD2 (5 bases). The sample consisted of peripheral blood. This TCR derives from a man aged 55 to 70 with acute or convalescent COVID-19. CDR3 DNA: TGCGCCAGCAGCTCGGCTAGCCCATCGTTCGCGAACACCGGGGAGCTGTTTTTT. It specifies CASSSASPSFANTGELFF.